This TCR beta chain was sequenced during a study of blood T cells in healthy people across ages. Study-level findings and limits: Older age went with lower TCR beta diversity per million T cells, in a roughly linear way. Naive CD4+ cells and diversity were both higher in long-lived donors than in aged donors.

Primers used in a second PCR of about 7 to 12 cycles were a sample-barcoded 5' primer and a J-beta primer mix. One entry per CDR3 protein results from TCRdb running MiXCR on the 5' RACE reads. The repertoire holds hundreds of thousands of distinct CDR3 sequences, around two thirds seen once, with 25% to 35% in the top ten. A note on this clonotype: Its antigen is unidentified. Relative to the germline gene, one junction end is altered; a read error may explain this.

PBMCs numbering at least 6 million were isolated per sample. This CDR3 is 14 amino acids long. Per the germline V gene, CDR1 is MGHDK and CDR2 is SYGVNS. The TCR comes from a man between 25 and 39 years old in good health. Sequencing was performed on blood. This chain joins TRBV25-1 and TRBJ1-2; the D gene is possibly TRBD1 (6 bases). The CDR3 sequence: CAGSKVTGYNGYTF. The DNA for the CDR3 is TGTGCCGGCAGCAAGGTCACAGGGTACAATGGCTACACCTTC.